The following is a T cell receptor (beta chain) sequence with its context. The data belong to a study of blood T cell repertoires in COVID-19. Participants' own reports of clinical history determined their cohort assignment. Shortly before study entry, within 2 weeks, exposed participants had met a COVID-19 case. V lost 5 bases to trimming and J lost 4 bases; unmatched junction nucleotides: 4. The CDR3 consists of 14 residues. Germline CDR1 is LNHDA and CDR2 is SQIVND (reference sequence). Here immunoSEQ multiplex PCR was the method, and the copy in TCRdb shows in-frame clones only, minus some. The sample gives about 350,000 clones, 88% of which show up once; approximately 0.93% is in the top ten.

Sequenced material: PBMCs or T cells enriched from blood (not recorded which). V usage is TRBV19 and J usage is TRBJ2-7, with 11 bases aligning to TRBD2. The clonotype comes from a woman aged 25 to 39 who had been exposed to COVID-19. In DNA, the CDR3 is TGTGCCAGTAGTCCGACTAGCGGGATTTACGAGCAGTACTTC. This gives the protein CASSPTSGIYEQYF.